Listed below are T cell receptor beta chains from one sample, sequenced in a study of identical twins. TCRdb reprocessed the 5' RACE reads with MiXCR, giving one entry per CDR3 protein. The table lists 1.5 million to 2 million distinct CDR3 sequences, 25% to 35% of them singletons. Source material: cord blood. Every receptor here comes from a newborn girl in good health. Both conserved end residues are part of each CDR3. The D gene is left open where the match is weak. Size values are once, few and many counts, or a class for expanded clones, and some rows have none.

d_call j_call clone_size v_call cdr3_aa cdr3_nt
TRBD1 TRBJ1-5 NA TRBV6-2/TRBV6-3 CASSPQGGSVWSNQPQHF TGTGCCAGCAGCCCACAGGGGGGGAGCGTATGGAGCAATCAGCCCCAGCATTTT
NA TRBJ2-2 once TRBV20-1 CSARVDPTYTGELFF TGCAGTGCTAGAGTGGACCCCACTTACACCGGGGAGCTGTTTTTT
TRBD2 TRBJ2-1 NA TRBV20-1 CSARDIRGGLPNEQFF TGCAGTGCTAGAGATATTCGGGGGGGACTCCCCAATGAGCAGTTCTTC
NA TRBJ2-7 many TRBV29-1 CSVWLGYEQYF TGCAGCGTTTGGTTGGGCTACGAGCAGTACTTC
NA TRBJ2-5 NA TRBV20-1 CSAYKGGGGTQYF TGCAGTGCTTATAAGGGGGGCGGGGGGACCCAGTACTTC
TRBD1 TRBJ2-1 many TRBV12-3/TRBV12-4 CASRTPGTGGYNEQFF TGTGCCAGCAGAACCCCCGGGACAGGGGGGTACAATGAGCAGTTCTTC
NA TRBJ1-1 NA TRBV7-9 CASSTTGPNTEAFF TGTGCCAGCAGCACCACAGGGCCGAACACTGAAGCTTTCTTT
NA TRBJ1-1 few TRBV4-1 CASSQTALNTEAFF TGCGCCAGCAGCCAGACAGCCTTGAACACTGAAGCTTTCTTT
NA TRBJ2-7 NA TRBV20-1 CSANAWGPSSYEQYF TGCAGTGCTAACGCGTGGGGACCCAGCTCCTACGAGCAGTACTTC
TRBD1 TRBJ2-7 few TRBV25-1 CASRGRGQDPSSYEQYF TGTGCCAGCAGAGGTAGAGGACAGGACCCTAGCTCCTACGAGCAGTACTTC
TRBD1 TRBJ1-2 NA TRBV10-1 CASSGTGMDYGYTF TGCGCCAGCAGTGGGACAGGGATGGACTATGGCTACACCTTC
NA TRBJ2-3 NA TRBV25-1 CASSESPGRSTDTQYF TGTGCCAGCAGTGAATCTCCAGGGCGAAGCACAGATACGCAGTATTTT
NA TRBJ1-5 few TRBV6-5 CASSYSSGDQPQHF TGTGCCAGCAGTTATTCTTCCGGGGATCAGCCCCAGCATTTT
NA TRBJ2-7 many TRBV29-1 CSVEKNEQYF TGCAGCGTTGAAAAAAACGAGCAGTACTTC
TRBD2 TRBJ2-7 NA TRBV9 CASSASLAGGVYEQYF TGTGCCAGCAGCGCGTCGTTAGCGGGGGGCGTATACGAGCAGTACTTC
TRBD2 TRBJ2-2 few TRBV2 CASSATSGKNTGELFF TGTGCCAGCAGCGCGACTAGCGGGAAGAACACCGGGGAGCTGTTTTTT
NA TRBJ1-6 many TRBV5-5 CASSVDSNSPLHF TGTGCCAGCAGCGTTGACAGTAACTCACCCCTCCACTTT
NA TRBJ2-7 NA TRBV5-1 CASSRRTNGEQYF TGCGCCAGCAGTCGGAGGACAAACGGCGAGCAGTACTTC
NA TRBJ1-5 NA TRBV5-1 CASGWGRGRPQHF TGCGCCAGCGGTTGGGGTCGGGGTCGGCCCCAGCATTTT
TRBD2 TRBJ2-7 once TRBV28 CASSAGLALSYEQYF TGTGCCAGCAGCGCCGGACTAGCTCTCTCCTACGAGCAGTACTTC
NA TRBJ1-2 NA TRBV20-1 CSARVPGANYGYTF TGCAGTGCTAGAGTCCCCGGAGCTAACTATGGCTACACCTTC
TRBD2 TRBJ2-3 few TRBV20-1 CSARNLAGGDTQYF TGCAGTGCTAGGAATCTAGCGGGGGGAGATACGCAGTATTTT
NA TRBJ1-2 NA TRBV6-6 CASTGGVNYGYTF TGTGCCAGCACGGGGGGGGTGAACTATGGCTACACCTTC
TRBD2 TRBJ2-2 NA TRBV20-1 CSARLGGRNTGELFF TGCAGTGCTAGGCTTGGCGGGAGGAACACCGGGGAGCTGTTTTTT
NA TRBJ2-3 NA TRBV9 CASSVRTLGTDTQYF TGTGCCAGCAGCGTACGGACCTTGGGCACAGATACGCAGTATTTT
NA TRBJ2-7 NA TRBV11-2 CASRRPGHFSYEQYF TGTGCCAGCAGGCGTCCGGGACACTTTTCCTACGAGCAGTACTTC
NA TRBJ2-3 NA TRBV20-1 CSASTPGLQSTDTQYF TGCAGTGCTAGTACCCCGGGACTCCAGAGCACAGATACGCAGTATTTT
TRBD1 TRBJ1-1 NA TRBV12-3/TRBV12-4 CASSLGRDRVFSAEAFF TGTGCCAGCAGTTTAGGCCGGGACAGGGTGTTTTCTGCTGAAGCTTTCTTT
NA TRBJ1-4 NA TRBV25-1 CASSEYGQGRTNEKLFF TGTGCCAGCAGTGAATATGGGCAGGGTAGGACTAATGAAAAACTGTTTTTT
NA TRBJ2-7 NA TRBV27 CASSSLAITYNEQYF TGTGCCAGCAGTTCCCTAGCGATCACCTACAATGAGCAGTACTTC
NA TRBJ2-4 few TRBV12-3/TRBV12-4 CASSLYPNIQYF TGTGCCAGCAGTTTATATCCAAACATTCAGTACTTC
NA TRBJ2-7 NA TRBV5-6 CASRLRDGPYEQYF TGTGCCAGCAGACTCCGGGACGGACCCTACGAGCAGTACTTC
TRBD1 TRBJ1-2 many TRBV6-2/TRBV6-3 CASRRRDSNYGYTF TGTGCCAGCAGGCGACGGGACAGCAACTATGGCTACACCTTC
NA TRBJ2-1 NA TRBV20-1 CSARAQGRYNEQFF TGTAGTGCTAGAGCCCAAGGGAGGTACAATGAGCAGTTCTTC
NA TRBJ2-7 NA TRBV6-5 CASINPPGLRNEQYF TGTGCCAGCATTAACCCGCCGGGACTTCGTAACGAGCAGTACTTC
NA TRBJ2-3 NA TRBV5-1 CASSPDLTGTRDTQYF TGCGCCAGCAGCCCGGACCTAACAGGGACCCGAGATACGCAGTATTTT
NA TRBJ1-2 many TRBV6-6 CASSYSGFNYGYTF TGTGCCAGCAGTTACTCAGGCTTTAACTATGGCTACACCTTC
NA TRBJ1-5 NA TRBV4-1 CASSQDQGLSNQPQHF TGCGCCAGCAGCCAAGACCAGGGGCTCAGCAATCAGCCCCAGCATTTT
NA TRBJ2-1 NA TRBV6-1 CASHKRDSYEQFF TGTGCCAGCCATAAGAGGGATTCCTACGAGCAGTTCTTC
NA TRBJ1-4 few TRBV29-1 CSVEEAQSPLKLFF TGCAGCGTTGAAGAAGCCCAGTCTCCTCTAAAACTGTTTTTT
TRBD2 TRBJ2-1 few TRBV5-1 CASSFPHLAGTDEQFF TGCGCCAGCAGCTTTCCTCATCTAGCGGGAACGGATGAGCAGTTCTTC
NA TRBJ2-5 few TRBV20-1 CSARPQVNEQYF TGCAGTGCTAGGCCCCAGGTTAATGAGCAGTACTTC
TRBD2 TRBJ2-1 NA TRBV5-5 CASSLALAGGGDEQFF TGTGCCAGCAGCTTAGCCCTAGCGGGGGGCGGCGATGAGCAGTTCTTC
TRBD2 TRBJ2-7 few TRBV20-1 CSATTTTSFDEQYF TGCAGTGCTACCACAACGACTAGCTTCGACGAGCAGTACTTC
NA TRBJ1-2 NA TRBV30 CAWYRNYGFTF TGTGCCTGGTACCGCAACTATGGCTTCACCTTC
NA TRBJ1-4 NA TRBV3-1 CASSQVLGRVRATNEKLFF TGTGCCAGCAGCCAAGTCCTTGGGAGGGTTAGGGCAACTAATGAAAAACTGTTTTTT
TRBD1 TRBJ2-2 NA TRBV10-3 CAVSESNRGTDTGELFF TGTGCCGTCAGTGAGTCCAACAGGGGAACAGACACCGGGGAGCTGTTTTTT
TRBD2 TRBJ2-5 NA TRBV15 CVTSRRSGGNQETQYF TGTGTCACCAGCAGAAGAAGCGGGGGGAACCAAGAGACCCAGTACTTC
NA TRBJ2-7 NA TRBV10-3 CATSPSWNHEQYF TGTGCCACCAGCCCCAGCTGGAACCACGAGCAGTACTTC
NA TRBJ1-1 NA TRBV2 CASSEIGENTEAFF TGTGCCAGCAGTGAGATAGGGGAAAACACTGAAGCTTTCTTT
NA TRBJ2-7 few TRBV20-1 CSASPPPIYEQYF TGCAGTGCGAGTCCCCCACCTATCTACGAGCAGTACTTC
TRBD2 TRBJ2-5 NA TRBV20-1 CSASQPTGREETQYF TGCAGTGCTAGTCAACCGACGGGGAGGGAAGAGACCCAGTACTTC
TRBD2 TRBJ2-1 NA TRBV5-1 CASSPLAGVKNEQFF TGCGCCAGCAGCCCCCTAGCGGGAGTTAAAAATGAGCAGTTCTTC